This T cell receptor beta chain was recovered during a study of blood T cell repertoires in COVID-19. The method was immunoSEQ multiplex PCR; TCRdb's version includes in-frame clones alone and lacks a portion of them. The table has 200,000 to 250,000 clones, 70% to 90% seen once; the top ten hold roughly 10%. This CDR3 is built from 14 residues. Germline CDR1 is MDHEN and CDR2 is SYDVKM. V was pared by 5 bases and J by 3 bases, with 6 bases of the junction left unmatched. Each recovered donor of Cohort 3 presented with two negative PCRs, clearance, or symptom resolution. The sequenced sample consisted of PBMCs or T cells enriched from blood (not recorded which). The chain is built from TRBV28 and TRBJ1-2; 7 bases are shared with TRBD1. This receptor was obtained from a man aged 25 to 40 who had recovered from COVID-19. CDR3 sequence reads: CASSQSGQHYGYTF. The CDR3, as DNA: TGTGCCAGCAGTCAGTCGGGACAGCACTATGGCTACACCTTC.